This T cell receptor (beta chain) was sequenced in a study of T-cell reconstitution after alpha-beta-depleted transplantation in children. The table lists this clonotype with many counts. Per germline, CDR1 DFQATT and CDR2 SNEGSKA (reference sequence). The CDR3 runs to 15 residues. The ends were cut back, 0 bases at V and 9 bases at J, with 18 bases in the middle. The library targeted TCRbeta and was prepared with unique molecular identifiers. Via MiXCR, TCRdb re-called the PCR reads, giving one row per CDR3 protein. The repertoire holds 190,000 or so distinct CDR3 sequences, with 5% to 6.5% as singletons.

The specimen was PBMCs, collected before TCRalphabeta/CD19-depleted stem cell transplant. The J gene is TRBJ2-4, the V gene TRBV20-1; a weak D match, TRBD2 (5 bases). The sequence derives from a girl under three years old with combined immunodeficiency, due to receive a stem cell transplant. Written as DNA, the CDR3 is TGCAGTGCTAGAGATAACGGACTGTCCCTCCCCATTCAGTACTTC. Translated, it gives CSARDNGLSLPIQYF.